The clone carrying this T cell receptor (beta chain) was picked up one time. The antigen remains unidentified. Germline CDR1 reads KGHDR; CDR2 reads SFDVKD. Between the trimmed V and J ends, which lost 3 bases and 7 bases, there was a span of 11 bases. The CDR3 contains 14 residues. The data are from a study of T cell responses to AZD1222 COVID-19 vaccine. Assay used: immunoSEQ multiplex PCR; TCRdb lists only in-frame clones, some missing. The table has about 120,000 clones, roughly 85% seen once. General observations from the study: Unmutated variant regions are reportedly the target of nearly half of TCRs that are spike-specific. There were mostly white British donors and more females than males, and clonal diversity was possibly underestimated.

This receptor was taken from an adult in good health. Material: peripheral blood, obtained on day 0 of MenACWY control vaccination. The V and J genes are TRBV24-1 and TRBJ2-2; D not certain. CDR3 protein: CATSDVAFGGELFF. CDR3 in DNA: TGTGCCACCAGTGATGTCGCCTTCGGCGGGGAGCTGTTTTTT.